This T cell receptor (beta chain) stems from a study of identical twins. As for this clonotype: Its cognate antigen is unknown.

Through template switching, a universal primer site was introduced, and the cDNA contained unique molecular identifiers. Each CDR3 protein gets one entry after TCRdb re-called the 5' RACE reads with MiXCR. The sample records about 530,000 distinct CDR3 sequences, 15% being singletons. Findings and limits, study-wide: There was more out-of-frame TCR alpha sharing in monozygotic twins than models estimated. Partial confounding of zero-insertion analyses by invariant MAIT and iNKT cells was possible.

CDR1 and CDR2 from the germline V gene are MGHRA and YSYEKL. This CDR3 comprises 16 residues. Trimming took 1 base from V and 0 from J; bases not matched to a gene: 3. The same sample was also studied in work on yellow fever vaccine responses in identical twins. As reported in that work: Reportedly, twins showed a vaccine T cell response that looked partly convergent and partly personalized.

The origin of this receptor is a woman between 18 and 29 years old in good health. The chain is built from TRBV4-1 and TRBJ2-4, with 7 bases identical to TRBD2. The sequencing sample was made of CD4+ T cells sorted from blood. The CDR3 protein is CASSQGRGEAKNIQYF. The DNA of the CDR3 is TGCGCCAGCAGCCAAGGACGGGGGGAAGCCAAAAACATTCAGTACTTC.